This T cell receptor beta chain comes out of a study of blood T cell repertoires in COVID-19. Across the study: The cDNA or gDNA used as material had been derived from T cells, B-cell-depleted T cells, or PBMCs.

Trimming took 2 bases from V and 4 from J, leaving 6 bases between them. The CDR3 consists of 13 residues. CDR1 KGHSH and CDR2 LQKENI come from the germline V gene. In the authors' methods: Reference gene primers were amplified, and this amplification served to estimate nucleated cell counts. Produced via immunoSEQ multiplex PCR; TCRdb's table is partial and in-frame only. The D gene and trimming were derived from the DNA, and the V and J assignments and clone size from that table. This sample yields some 60,000 clones, of which around 87% are seen a single time; roughly 1% belongs to the top ten. The TCR sequence derives from a man in his 70s with acute or convalescent COVID-19. The V and J genes are TRBV18 and TRBJ1-5; the D is unclear. Sequencing input: peripheral blood. The DNA of the CDR3 is TGTGCCAGCTCACCAGCGGGAAATCAGCCCCAGCATTTT. This codes for CASSPAGNQPQHF.